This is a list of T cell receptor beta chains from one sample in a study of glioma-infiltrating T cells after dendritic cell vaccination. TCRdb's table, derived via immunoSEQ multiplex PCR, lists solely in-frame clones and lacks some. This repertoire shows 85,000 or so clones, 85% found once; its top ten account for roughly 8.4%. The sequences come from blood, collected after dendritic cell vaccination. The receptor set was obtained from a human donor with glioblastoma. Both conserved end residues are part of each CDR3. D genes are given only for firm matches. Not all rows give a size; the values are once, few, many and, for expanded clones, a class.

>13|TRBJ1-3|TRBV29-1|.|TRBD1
CSARQGSGNTIYF
TGCAGCGCCAGACAGGGGTCTGGAAACACCATATATTTT
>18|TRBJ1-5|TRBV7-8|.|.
CASTPSTGGRDSNQPQHF
TGTGCCAGCACCCCCTCCACGGGAGGTAGGGATAGCAATCAGCCCCAGCATTTT
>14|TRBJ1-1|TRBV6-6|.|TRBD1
CASSYSSTGVEAFF
TGTGCCAGCAGTTACTCGAGTACAGGGGTTGAAGCTTTCTTT
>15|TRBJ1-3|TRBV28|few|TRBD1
CASRMTGGPGNTIYF
TGTGCCAGCAGAATGACAGGGGGACCTGGAAACACCATATATTTT
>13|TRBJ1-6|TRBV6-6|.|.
CASRAPGRSPLHF
TGTGCCAGCAGGGCCCCAGGGCGTTCACCCCTCCACTTT
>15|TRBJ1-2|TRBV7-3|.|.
CASSLTAGGNYGYTF
TGTGCCAGCAGCCTGACAGCTGGGGGGAACTATGGCTACACCTTC
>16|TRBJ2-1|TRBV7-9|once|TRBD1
CASSFEGQGVRNEQFF
TGTGCCAGCAGCTTTGAAGGACAGGGGGTACGCAATGAGCAGTTCTTC
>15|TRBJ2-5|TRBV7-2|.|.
CASSLMTANMGTQYF
TGTGCCAGCAGCTTAATGACAGCCAATATGGGGACCCAGTACTTC
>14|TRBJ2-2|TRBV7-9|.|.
CAAGVGINTGELFF
TGTGCTGCCGGGGTTGGGATTAACACCGGGGAGCTGTTTTTT
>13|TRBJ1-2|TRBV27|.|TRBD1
CASSLRTGGGYTF
TGTGCCAGCAGTTTAAGGACAGGAGGGGGCTACACCTTC
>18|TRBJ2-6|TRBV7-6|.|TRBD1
CASSLALNRGSGANVLTF
TGTGCTAGCAGCTTAGCCTTAAACAGGGGCTCTGGGGCCAACGTCCTGACTTTC
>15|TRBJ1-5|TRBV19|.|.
CASTLGQHSNQPQHF
TGTGCCAGTACTCTGGGGCAACATAGCAATCAGCCCCAGCATTTT
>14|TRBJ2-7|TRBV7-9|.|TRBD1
CASSSTGGSYEQYF
TGTGCCAGCAGCTCTACAGGGGGTTCCTACGAGCAGTACTTC
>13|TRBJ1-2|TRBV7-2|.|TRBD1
CASSPDRSYGYTF
TGTGCCAGCAGCCCGGACAGGAGTTATGGCTACACCTTC
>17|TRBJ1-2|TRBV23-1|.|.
CASSQSPAGPHGYGYTF
TGCGCCAGCAGTCAATCTCCCGCAGGGCCGCATGGGTATGGCTACACCTTC
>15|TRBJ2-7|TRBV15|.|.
CATSRDPSGIYEQYF
TGTGCCACCAGCAGAGATCCATCCGGGATTTACGAGCAGTACTTC
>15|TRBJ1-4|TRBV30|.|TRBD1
CAWGEPGQQGEKLFF
TGTGCCTGGGGTGAGCCCGGCCAACAGGGGGAAAAACTGTTTTTT
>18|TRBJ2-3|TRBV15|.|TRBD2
CATSLRLADWSSTDTQYF
TGTGCCACCAGCTTACGACTAGCGGATTGGTCTAGCACAGATACGCAGTATTTT
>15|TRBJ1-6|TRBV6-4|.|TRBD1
CASSDQGAKNSPLHF
TGTGCCAGCAGTGACCAGGGGGCAAAAAATTCACCCCTCCACTTT
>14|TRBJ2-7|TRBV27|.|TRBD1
CASSPIKQGYEQYF
TGTGCCAGCAGTCCTATAAAACAGGGGTACGAGCAGTACTTC
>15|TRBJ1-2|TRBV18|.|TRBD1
CASSPTRTGDYGYTF
TGTGCCAGCTCACCGACCAGGACAGGGGACTATGGCTACACCTTC
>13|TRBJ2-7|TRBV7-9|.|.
CASNPLPIYEQYF
TGTGCCAGCAACCCACTACCAATTTACGAGCAGTACTTC
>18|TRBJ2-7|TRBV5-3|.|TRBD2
CARSLGGANTSASYEQYF
TGTGCCAGAAGCCTGGGTGGGGCCAACACTAGCGCTTCCTACGAGCAGTACTTC
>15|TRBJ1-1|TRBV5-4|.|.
CASSLAGRLNTEAFF
TGTGCCAGCAGCTTGGCCGGTCGATTGAACACTGAAGCTTTCTTT
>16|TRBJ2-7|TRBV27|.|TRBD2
CASSSTSGIVLHEQYF
TGTGCCAGCAGTTCGACTAGCGGGATTGTTCTCCACGAGCAGTACTTC
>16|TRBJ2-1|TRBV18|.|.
CASSPLTTGTYNEQFF
TGTGCCAGCTCACCCTTGACCACGGGAACCTACAATGAGCAGTTCTTC
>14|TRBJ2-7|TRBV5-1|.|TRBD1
CASSYRQGPYEQYF
TGCGCCAGCAGCTATCGACAGGGCCCCTACGAGCAGTACTTC
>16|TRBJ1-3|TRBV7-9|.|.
CASRSRGSDSGNTIYF
TGTGCCAGCAGGTCCAGGGGATCTGACTCTGGAAACACCATATATTTT
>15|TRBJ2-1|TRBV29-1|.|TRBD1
CSADGQVGSYNEQFF
TGCAGCGCCGACGGACAGGTGGGCTCCTACAATGAGCAGTTCTTC
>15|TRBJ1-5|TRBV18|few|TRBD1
CASSRDRDIDQPQHF
TGTGCCAGCTCCCGGGACAGGGACATAGATCAGCCCCAGCATTTT
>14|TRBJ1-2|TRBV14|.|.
CASSQVTVSYGYTF
TGTGCCAGCAGCCAAGTCACCGTGAGCTATGGCTACACCTTC
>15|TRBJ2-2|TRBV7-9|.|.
CASSLGNANTGELFF
TGTGCCAGCAGCCTTGGCAACGCGAACACCGGGGAGCTGTTTTTT
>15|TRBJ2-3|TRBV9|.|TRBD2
CASSVVSGGVDTQYF
TGTGCCAGCAGCGTAGTTAGCGGGGGGGTTGATACGCAGTATTTT
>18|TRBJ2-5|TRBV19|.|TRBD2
CASKTRSSRGRSKETQYF
TGTGCCAGTAAGACCCGTTCCTCGCGCGGGAGGTCAAAAGAGACCCAGTACTTC
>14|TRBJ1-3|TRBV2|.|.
CASSAWSSGNTIYF
TGTGCCAGCAGTGCCTGGAGCTCTGGAAACACCATATATTTT
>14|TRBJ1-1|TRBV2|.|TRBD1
CASSSHQGAAEAFF
TGTGCCAGCAGTTCCCACCAGGGGGCCGCTGAAGCTTTCTTT
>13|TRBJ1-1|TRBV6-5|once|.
CASSYGESRLAFF
TGTGCCAGCAGTTACGGGGAGAGCAGATTGGCTTTCTTT
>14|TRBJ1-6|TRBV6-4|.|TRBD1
CASSETGENSPLHF
TGTGCCAGCAGTGAAACAGGGGAAAATTCACCCCTCCACTTT
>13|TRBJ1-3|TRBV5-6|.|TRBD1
CASSVGQGYTIYF
TGTGCCAGCAGCGTGGGACAGGGCTACACCATATATTTT
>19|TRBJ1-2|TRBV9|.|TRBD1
CASSPPPRDSPGASYGYTF
TGTGCCAGCAGCCCACCCCCCCGGGACAGTCCGGGGGCTAGCTATGGCTACACCTTC
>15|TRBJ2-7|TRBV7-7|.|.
CASSPTSSSFYEQYF
TGTGCCAGCAGCCCGACAAGTTCTAGCTTCTACGAGCAGTACTTC